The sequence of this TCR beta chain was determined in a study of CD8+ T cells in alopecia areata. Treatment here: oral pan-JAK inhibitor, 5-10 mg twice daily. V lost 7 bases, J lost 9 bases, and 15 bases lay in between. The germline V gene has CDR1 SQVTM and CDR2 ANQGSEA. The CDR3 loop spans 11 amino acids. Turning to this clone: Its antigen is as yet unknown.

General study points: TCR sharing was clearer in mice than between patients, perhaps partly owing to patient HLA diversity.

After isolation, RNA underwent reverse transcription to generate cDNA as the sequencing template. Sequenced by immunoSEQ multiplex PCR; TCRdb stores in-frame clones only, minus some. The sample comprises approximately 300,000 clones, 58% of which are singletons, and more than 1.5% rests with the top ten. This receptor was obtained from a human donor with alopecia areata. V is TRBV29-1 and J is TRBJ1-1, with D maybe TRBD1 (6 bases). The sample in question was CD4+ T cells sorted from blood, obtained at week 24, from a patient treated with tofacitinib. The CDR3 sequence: CSAREGDKAFF. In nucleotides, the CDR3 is TGCAGCGCCCGAGAGGGGGATAAAGCTTTCTTT.